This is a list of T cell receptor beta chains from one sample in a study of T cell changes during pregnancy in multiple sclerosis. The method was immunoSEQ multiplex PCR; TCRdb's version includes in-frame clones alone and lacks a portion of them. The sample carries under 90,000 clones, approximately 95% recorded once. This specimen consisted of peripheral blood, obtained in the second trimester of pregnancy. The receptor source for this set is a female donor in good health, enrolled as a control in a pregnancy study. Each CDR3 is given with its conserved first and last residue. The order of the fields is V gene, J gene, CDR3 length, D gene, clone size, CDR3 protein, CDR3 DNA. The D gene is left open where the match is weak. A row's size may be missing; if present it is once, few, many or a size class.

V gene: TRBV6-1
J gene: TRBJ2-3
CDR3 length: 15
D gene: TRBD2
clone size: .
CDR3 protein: CASSEGLANTDTQYF
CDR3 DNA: TGTGCCAGCAGTGAGGGACTAGCGAACACAGATACGCAGTATTTT

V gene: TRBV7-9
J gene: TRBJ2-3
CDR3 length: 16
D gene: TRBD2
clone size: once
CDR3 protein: CASSLSGTSSTDTQYF
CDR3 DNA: TGTGCCAGCAGCCTCAGCGGGACCTCTAGCACAGATACGCAGTATTTT

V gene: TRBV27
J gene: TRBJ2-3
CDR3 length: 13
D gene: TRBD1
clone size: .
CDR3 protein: CASSPPRGHTQYF
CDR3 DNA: TGTGCCAGCAGTCCGCCCAGGGGGCATACGCAGTATTTT

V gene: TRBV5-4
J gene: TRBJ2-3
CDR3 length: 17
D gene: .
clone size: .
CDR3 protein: CASSLEVASIGTDTQYF
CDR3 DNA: TGTGCCAGCAGCTTGGAAGTAGCTAGTATAGGCACAGATACGCAGTATTTT

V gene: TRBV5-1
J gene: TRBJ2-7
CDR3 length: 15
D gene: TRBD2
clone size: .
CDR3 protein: CASSLSLAGAYEQYF
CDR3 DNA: TGCGCCAGCAGCTTGTCACTAGCGGGAGCGTACGAGCAGTACTTC

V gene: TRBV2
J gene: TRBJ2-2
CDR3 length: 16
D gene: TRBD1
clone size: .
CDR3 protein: CASTTQGAPNTGELFF
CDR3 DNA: TGTGCCAGCACTACCCAGGGGGCCCCGAACACCGGGGAGCTGTTTTTT

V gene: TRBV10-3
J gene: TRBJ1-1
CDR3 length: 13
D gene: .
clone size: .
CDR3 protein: CAIRRFENTEAFF
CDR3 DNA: TGTGCCATCAGGAGGTTTGAGAACACTGAAGCTTTCTTT

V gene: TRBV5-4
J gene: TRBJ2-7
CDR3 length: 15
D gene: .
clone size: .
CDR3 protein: CASSDLRGSSDEQYF
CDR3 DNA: TGTGCCAGCAGCGATCTCAGGGGATCATCGGATGAGCAGTACTTC

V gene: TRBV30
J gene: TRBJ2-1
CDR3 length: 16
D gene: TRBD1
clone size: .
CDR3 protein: CAWSVRQGASYNEQFF
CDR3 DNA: TGTGCCTGGAGTGTACGTCAGGGGGCCTCCTACAATGAGCAGTTCTTC

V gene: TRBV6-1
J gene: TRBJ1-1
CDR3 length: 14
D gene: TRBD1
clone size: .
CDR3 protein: CASSWGTGATEAFF
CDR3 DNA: TGTGCCAGCAGTTGGGGGACAGGGGCTACTGAAGCTTTCTTT

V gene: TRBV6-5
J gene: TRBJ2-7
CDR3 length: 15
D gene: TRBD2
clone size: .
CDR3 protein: CASSRGLAFTYEQYF
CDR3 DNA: TGTGCCAGCAGCCGCGGACTAGCTTTCACCTACGAGCAGTACTTC

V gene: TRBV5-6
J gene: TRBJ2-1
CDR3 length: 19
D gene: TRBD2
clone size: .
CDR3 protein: CASSYLAPASGSPYNEQFF
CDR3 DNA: TGTGCCAGCAGCTATCTGGCCCCGGCTAGCGGGAGCCCCTACAATGAGCAGTTCTTC

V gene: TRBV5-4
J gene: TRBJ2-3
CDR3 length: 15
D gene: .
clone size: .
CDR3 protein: CASSLYRAGTDTQYF
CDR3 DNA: TGTGCCAGCAGCTTATACAGGGCTGGCACAGATACGCAGTATTTT

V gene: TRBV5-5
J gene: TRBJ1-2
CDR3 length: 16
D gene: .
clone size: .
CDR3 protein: CASSLEPRTGLYGYTF
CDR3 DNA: TGTGCCAGCAGCTTGGAGCCCCGTACAGGGCTCTATGGCTACACCTTC

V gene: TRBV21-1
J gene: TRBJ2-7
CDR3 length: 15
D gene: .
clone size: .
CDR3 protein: CASSNSGQGPHEQYF
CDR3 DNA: TGTGCCAGCAGCAACTCGGGACAGGGTCCCCACGAGCAGTACTTC

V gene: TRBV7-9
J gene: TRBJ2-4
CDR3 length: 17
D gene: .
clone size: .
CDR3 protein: CASSSYESGRAKNIQYF
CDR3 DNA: TGTGCCAGCAGCTCCTACGAAAGCGGTCGTGCCAAAAACATTCAGTACTTC

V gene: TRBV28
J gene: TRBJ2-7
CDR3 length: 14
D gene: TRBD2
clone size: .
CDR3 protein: CASSLAGGPGEQYF
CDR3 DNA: TGTGCCAGCAGTCTAGCGGGAGGGCCGGGCGAGCAGTACTTC

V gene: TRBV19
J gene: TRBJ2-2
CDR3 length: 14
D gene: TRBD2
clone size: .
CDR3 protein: CASSTGLADGELFF
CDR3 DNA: TGTGCCAGTAGCACCGGACTAGCGGACGGGGAGCTGTTTTTT

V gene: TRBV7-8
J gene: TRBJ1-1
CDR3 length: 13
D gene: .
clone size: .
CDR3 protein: CASSLGSGTEAFF
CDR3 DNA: TGTGCCAGCAGCTTAGGGAGCGGCACTGAAGCTTTCTTT

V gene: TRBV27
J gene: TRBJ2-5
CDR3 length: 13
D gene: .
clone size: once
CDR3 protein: CASSLGRQETQYF
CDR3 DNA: TGTGCCAGCAGTTTGGGGAGACAAGAGACCCAGTACTTC

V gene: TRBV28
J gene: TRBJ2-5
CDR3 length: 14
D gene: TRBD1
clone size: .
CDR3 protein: CASSLDRLGETQYF
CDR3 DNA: TGTGCCAGCAGCCTGGACAGGTTGGGGGAGACCCAGTACTTC

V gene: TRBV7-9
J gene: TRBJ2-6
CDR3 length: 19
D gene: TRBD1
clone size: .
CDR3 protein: CASSHLGQGEISGANVLTF
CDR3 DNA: TGTGCCAGCAGCCACCTGGGGCAGGGGGAGATCTCTGGGGCCAACGTCCTGACTTTC

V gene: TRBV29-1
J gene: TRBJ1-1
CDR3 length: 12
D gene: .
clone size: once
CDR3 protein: CSAKTVNTEAFF
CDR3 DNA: TGCAGCGCAAAGACAGTGAACACTGAAGCTTTCTTT

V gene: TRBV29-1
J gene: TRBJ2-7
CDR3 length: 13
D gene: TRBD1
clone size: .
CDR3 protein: CSVFGTDDYEQYF
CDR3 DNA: TGCAGCGTTTTTGGGACAGACGACTACGAGCAGTACTTC

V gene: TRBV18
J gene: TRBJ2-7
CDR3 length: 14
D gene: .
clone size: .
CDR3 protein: CASSPAIQGYEQYF
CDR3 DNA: TGTGCCAGCTCACCAGCGATTCAGGGCTACGAGCAGTACTTC

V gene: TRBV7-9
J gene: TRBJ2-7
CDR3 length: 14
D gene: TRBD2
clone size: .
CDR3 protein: CASSSTAGGYEQYF
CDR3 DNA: TGTGCCAGCAGCTCTACAGCGGGAGGCTACGAGCAGTACTTC

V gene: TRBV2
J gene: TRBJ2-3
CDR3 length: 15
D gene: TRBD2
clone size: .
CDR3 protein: CASTLAGVFADTQYF
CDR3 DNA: TGTGCCAGTACCCTAGCGGGAGTTTTTGCAGATACGCAGTATTTT

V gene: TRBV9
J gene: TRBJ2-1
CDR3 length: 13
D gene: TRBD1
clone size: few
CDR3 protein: CASSVGTGTEQFF
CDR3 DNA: TGTGCCAGCAGCGTAGGGACAGGGACTGAGCAGTTCTTC

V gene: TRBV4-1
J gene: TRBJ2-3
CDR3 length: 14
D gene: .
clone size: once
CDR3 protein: CASSQEGLGDTQYF
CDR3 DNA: TGCGCCAGCAGCCAAGAGGGGCTTGGCGATACGCAGTATTTT

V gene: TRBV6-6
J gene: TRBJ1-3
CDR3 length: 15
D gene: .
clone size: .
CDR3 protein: CASSYGTDSGNTIYF
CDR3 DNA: TGTGCCAGCAGTTACGGGACTGACTCTGGAAACACCATATATTTT

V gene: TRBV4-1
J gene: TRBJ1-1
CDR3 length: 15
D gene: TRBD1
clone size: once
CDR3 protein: CASSQARTGGFEAFF
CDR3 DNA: TGCGCCAGCAGCCAAGCTAGGACAGGGGGCTTTGAAGCTTTCTTT

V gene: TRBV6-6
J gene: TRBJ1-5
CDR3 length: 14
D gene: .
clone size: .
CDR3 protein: CASSDNHSNQPQHF
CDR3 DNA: TGTGCCAGCAGCGACAATCATAGCAATCAGCCCCAGCATTTT

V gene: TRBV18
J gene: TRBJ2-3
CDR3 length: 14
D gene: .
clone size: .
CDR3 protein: CASSPRLDGGTQYF
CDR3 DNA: TGTGCCAGCTCACCACGACTGGACGGGGGTACGCAGTATTTT

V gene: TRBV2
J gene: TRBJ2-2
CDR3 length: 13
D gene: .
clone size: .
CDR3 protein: CASSASNTGELFF
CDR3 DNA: TGTGCCAGCAGTGCTTCGAACACCGGGGAGCTGTTTTTT

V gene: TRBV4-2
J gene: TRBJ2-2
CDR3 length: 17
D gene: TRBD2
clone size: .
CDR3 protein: CASSQSSGGANTGELFF
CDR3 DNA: TGTGCCAGCAGCCAATCTAGCGGGGGGGCGAACACCGGGGAGCTGTTTTTT

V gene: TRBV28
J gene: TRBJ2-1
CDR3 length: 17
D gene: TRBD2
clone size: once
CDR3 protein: CASSPTPGTSGNNEQFF
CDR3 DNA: TGTGCCAGCAGCCCAACGCCGGGGACTAGCGGGAACAATGAGCAGTTCTTC

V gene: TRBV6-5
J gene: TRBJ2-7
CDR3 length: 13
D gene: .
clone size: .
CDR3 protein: CASSYASGGEQYF
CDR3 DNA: TGTGCCAGCAGTTACGCTTCCGGGGGCGAGCAGTACTTC

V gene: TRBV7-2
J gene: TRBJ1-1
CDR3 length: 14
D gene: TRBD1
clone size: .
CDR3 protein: CASRIDRGRTEAFF
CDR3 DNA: TGTGCCAGCAGGATTGACAGGGGACGGACTGAAGCTTTCTTT

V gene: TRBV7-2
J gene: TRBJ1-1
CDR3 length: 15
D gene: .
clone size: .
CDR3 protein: CASSFRHGLNTEAFF
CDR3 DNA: TGTGCCAGCAGCTTTAGACATGGGCTGAACACTGAAGCTTTCTTT

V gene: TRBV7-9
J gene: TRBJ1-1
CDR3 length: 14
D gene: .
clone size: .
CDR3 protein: CASSLAGVDTEAFF
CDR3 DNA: TGTGCCAGCAGCTTAGCAGGGGTCGACACTGAAGCTTTCTTT

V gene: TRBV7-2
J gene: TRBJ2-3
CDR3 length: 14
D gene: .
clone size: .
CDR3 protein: CASSFGGFTDTQYF
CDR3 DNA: TGTGCCAGCAGCTTCGGCGGCTTCACAGATACGCAGTATTTT

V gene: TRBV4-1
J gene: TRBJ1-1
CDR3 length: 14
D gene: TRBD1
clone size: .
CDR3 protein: CASSARGWLGEAFF
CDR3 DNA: TGCGCCAGCAGCGCCAGGGGGTGGCTGGGTGAAGCTTTCTTT

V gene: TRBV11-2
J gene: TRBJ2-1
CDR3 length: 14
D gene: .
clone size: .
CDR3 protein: CASSLGGTYNEQFF
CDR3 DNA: TGTGCCAGCAGCTTGGGCGGGACCTACAATGAGCAGTTCTTC

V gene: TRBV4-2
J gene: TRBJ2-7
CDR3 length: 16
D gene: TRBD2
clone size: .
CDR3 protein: CASSQRGGRDPYEQYF
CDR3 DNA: TGTGCCAGCAGCCAACGAGGCGGGAGGGACCCGTACGAGCAGTACTTC

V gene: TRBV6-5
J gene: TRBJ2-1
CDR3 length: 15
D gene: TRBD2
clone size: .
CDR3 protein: CASSLLAGEGNEQFF
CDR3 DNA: TGTGCCAGCAGTCTGCTAGCGGGAGAGGGGAATGAGCAGTTCTTC

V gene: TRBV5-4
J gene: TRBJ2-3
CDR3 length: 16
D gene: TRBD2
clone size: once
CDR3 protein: CASSLALAGGIDTQYF
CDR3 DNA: TGTGCCAGCAGCTTGGCGCTAGCGGGAGGTATAGATACGCAGTATTTT

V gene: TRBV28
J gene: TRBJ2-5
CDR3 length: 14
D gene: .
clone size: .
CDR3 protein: CASSSGQSPETQYF
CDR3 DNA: TGTGCCAGCAGTTCCGGACAGTCTCCAGAGACCCAGTACTTC

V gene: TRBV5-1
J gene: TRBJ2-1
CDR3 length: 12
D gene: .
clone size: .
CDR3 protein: CASSPGVNEQFF
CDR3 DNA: TGCGCCAGCAGCCCGGGGGTCAATGAGCAGTTCTTC

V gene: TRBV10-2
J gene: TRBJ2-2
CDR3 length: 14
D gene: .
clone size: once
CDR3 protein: CASSRDSYTGELFF
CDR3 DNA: TGCGCCAGCAGTAGGGACTCTTACACCGGGGAGCTGTTTTTT

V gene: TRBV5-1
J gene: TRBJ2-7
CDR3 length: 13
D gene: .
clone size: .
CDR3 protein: CASSLMGQYEQYF
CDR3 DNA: TGCGCCAGCAGCTTGATGGGGCAGTACGAGCAGTACTTC

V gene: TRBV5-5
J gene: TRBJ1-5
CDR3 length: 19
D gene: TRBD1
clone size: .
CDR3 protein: CASSSSRDRAPIYNQPQHF
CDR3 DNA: TGTGCCAGCAGCTCCAGCCGGGACAGAGCCCCCATATACAATCAGCCCCAGCATTTT

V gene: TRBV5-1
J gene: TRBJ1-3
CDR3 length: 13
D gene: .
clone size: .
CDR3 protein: CASTQGFGNTIYF
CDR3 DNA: TGCGCCAGCACCCAGGGTTTCGGAAACACCATATATTTT

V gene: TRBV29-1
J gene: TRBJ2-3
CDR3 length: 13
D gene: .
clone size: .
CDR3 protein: CSVEATRGDTQYF
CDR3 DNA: TGCAGCGTTGAAGCCACAAGAGGAGATACGCAGTATTTT

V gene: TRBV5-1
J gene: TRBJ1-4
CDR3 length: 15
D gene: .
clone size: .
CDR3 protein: CASSLYRGKNEKLFF
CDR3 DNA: TGCGCCAGCAGCTTGTATAGGGGAAAAAATGAAAAACTGTTTTTT

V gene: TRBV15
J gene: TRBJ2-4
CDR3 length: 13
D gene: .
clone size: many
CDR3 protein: CATSRGAKNIQYF
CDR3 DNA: TGTGCCACCAGCAGGGGCGCCAAAAACATTCAGTACTTC

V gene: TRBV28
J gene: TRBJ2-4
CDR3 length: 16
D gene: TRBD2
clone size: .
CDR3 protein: CASRRTSGGAGAIQYF
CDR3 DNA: TGTGCCAGCAGGAGGACTAGCGGGGGGGCAGGAGCCATTCAGTACTTC

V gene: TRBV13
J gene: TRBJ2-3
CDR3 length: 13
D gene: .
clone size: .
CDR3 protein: CASSPLNTDTQYF
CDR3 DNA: TGTGCCAGCAGCCCCCTTAACACAGATACGCAGTATTTT

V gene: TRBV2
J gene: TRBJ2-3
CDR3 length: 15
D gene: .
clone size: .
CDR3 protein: CASRAETGYYNTQYF
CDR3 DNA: TGTGCCAGCAGGGCCGAGACGGGATATTACAATACGCAGTATTTT

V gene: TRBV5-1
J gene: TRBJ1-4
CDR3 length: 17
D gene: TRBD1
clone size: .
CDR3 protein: CASSQGTVSPGNEKLFF
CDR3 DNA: TGCGCCAGCAGCCAGGGGACAGTAAGTCCGGGTAATGAAAAACTGTTTTTT